Listed below are T cell receptor beta chains from one sample, sequenced in a study of cytomegalovirus exposure and HLA in healthy donors. Profiling relied on immunoSEQ multiplex PCR, and the TCRdb table lists in-frame clones only, not all of them. The sample holds 100,000 to 150,000 clones, around 80% seen once. The sequenced sample was PBMCs. These receptor sequences come from a young woman in good health and CMV-seropositive. Both conserved end residues are part of each CDR3. D genes are given only for firm matches. The size field is filled for only some rows; it gives once, few, many or a size class.

D,size,J,V,CDR3,DNA
TRBD2,NA,TRBJ2-7,TRBV25-1,CASSPGGGSEVKQYF,TGTGCCAGCAGTCCGGGGGGAGGGAGTGAAGTGAAGCAGTACTTC
TRBD2,few,TRBJ2-3,TRBV7-7,CASSARLAGDSDTQYF,TGTGCTAGCAGCGCAAGACTAGCGGGGGACTCAGATACGCAGTATTTT
TRBD1,NA,TRBJ1-2,TRBV28,CASSAGQASDYGYTF,TGTGCCAGCAGTGCAGGACAGGCTTCGGACTATGGCTACACCTTC
NA,NA,TRBJ1-6,TRBV2,CASSEAGGVNSPLHF,TGTGCCAGCAGTGAAGCAGGGGGTGTTAATTCACCCCTCCACTTT
TRBD1,NA,TRBJ1-2,TRBV2,CASKGGLGYTF,TGTGCCAGCAAAGGGGGCTTGGGCTACACCTTC
NA,NA,TRBJ1-2,TRBV7-2,CASSPEGTGNYGYTF,TGTGCCAGCAGCCCCGAGGGAACAGGGAACTATGGCTACACCTTC
TRBD1,NA,TRBJ2-7,TRBV28,CASSSPGQGAQYF,TGTGCCAGCAGTTCCCCGGGACAGGGGGCGCAGTACTTC
NA,NA,TRBJ2-6,TRBV7-8,CASSLTFPPGANVLTF,TGTGCCAGCAGCCTAACTTTCCCCCCTGGGGCCAACGTCCTGACTTTC
TRBD1,NA,TRBJ1-3,TRBV5-4,CASSPGGTGVNTIYF,TGTGCCAGCAGCCCTGGGGGGACAGGGGTAAACACCATATATTTT
TRBD2,few,TRBJ2-7,TRBV5-5,CASSAWGGGTYEQYF,TGTGCCAGCAGCGCATGGGGGGGAGGGACCTACGAGCAGTACTTC
TRBD1,NA,TRBJ2-2,TRBV18,CASSPQGAGSTGELFF,TGTGCCAGCTCGCCACAGGGGGCAGGGAGCACCGGGGAGCTGTTTTTT
TRBD1,NA,TRBJ2-1,TRBV2,CASSDRTGGNTGGSYNEQFF,TGTGCCAGCAGTGATCGAACAGGGGGCAATACGGGGGGCTCCTACAATGAGCAGTTCTTC
NA,NA,TRBJ1-1,TRBV2,CASSESGSNTEAFF,TGTGCCAGCAGTGAGTCAGGTTCGAACACTGAAGCTTTCTTT
TRBD1,NA,TRBJ1-5,TRBV6-1,CASHDRGEGQPQHF,TGTGCCAGCCACGACAGGGGAGAGGGTCAGCCCCAGCATTTT
NA,NA,TRBJ1-1,TRBV5-8,CASSPNRNTEAFF,TGTGCCAGCAGTCCTAACAGGAACACTGAAGCTTTCTTT
NA,NA,TRBJ2-5,TRBV4-2,CASSQGAGRETQYF,TGTGCCAGCAGCCAAGGTGCGGGGCGGGAGACCCAGTACTTC
NA,NA,TRBJ1-3,TRBV9,CASSVDDSVSGNTIYF,TGTGCCAGCAGCGTAGACGATTCGGTCTCTGGAAACACCATATATTTT
TRBD1,NA,TRBJ2-7,TRBV6-1,CASRDRTYEQYF,TGTGCCAGCCGGGACAGAACCTACGAGCAGTACTTC
NA,NA,TRBJ1-4,TRBV2,CASLTGRDEKLFF,TGTGCCAGCCTTACAGGGAGGGATGAAAAACTGTTTTTT
NA,NA,TRBJ2-2,TRBV5-6,CASSYSGELFF,TGTGCCAGCAGTTATAGCGGGGAGCTGTTTTTT
TRBD2,NA,TRBJ2-5,TRBV2,CASSAGTSGAGTQYF,TGTGCCAGCAGTGCCGGGACTAGCGGGGCTGGGACCCAGTACTTC
TRBD1,NA,TRBJ1-5,TRBV7-3,CASSNDRGQPQHF,TGTGCCAGCAGCAACGACAGGGGTCAGCCCCAGCATTTT
NA,NA,TRBJ2-1,TRBV27,CASSATVYNEQFF,TGTGCCAGCAGTGCGACAGTGTACAATGAGCAGTTCTTC
NA,NA,TRBJ1-5,TRBV5-6,CASSLGGDQPQHF,TGTGCCAGCAGCTTGGGCGGGGATCAGCCCCAGCATTTT
TRBD1,few,TRBJ1-1,TRBV29-1,CSARTGEGTEAFF,TGCAGCGCCCGGACAGGGGAGGGCACTGAAGCTTTCTTT
NA,NA,TRBJ2-3,TRBV7-9,CASSFPGSATDTQYF,TGTGCCAGCAGCTTTCCGGGGTCAGCCACAGATACGCAGTATTTT
TRBD2,NA,TRBJ2-1,TRBV5-1,CASRPAGGPYNEQFF,TGCGCCAGCAGGCCCGCGGGGGGACCCTACAATGAGCAGTTCTTC
NA,once,TRBJ2-5,TRBV7-2,CASSWEGGFTETQYF,TGTGCCAGCAGCTGGGAGGGGGGATTTACAGAGACCCAGTACTTC
TRBD1,NA,TRBJ1-6,TRBV5-1,CASSLGQGSSPLHF,TGCGCCAGCAGCTTGGGACAGGGGAGTTCACCCCTCCACTTT
NA,NA,TRBJ2-5,TRBV5-1,CASSLVGGLIQETQYF,TGCGCCAGCAGCTTGGTTGGGGGACTCATCCAAGAGACCCAGTACTTC
NA,NA,TRBJ2-3,TRBV7-9,CARGRGATPLTDTQYF,TGTGCGAGGGGGCGGGGGGCCACGCCTCTGACAGATACGCAGTATTTT